The clone carrying this T cell receptor beta chain was recorded once. Its antigen is as yet unknown. This specimen belongs to a study of graft-versus-host responses after intestinal transplantation. Study-level information: Multivisceral, liver-intestinal, or isolated intestinal grafts were transplanted into recipients. Once they had received anti-thymocyte globulin induction, all recipients took tacrolimus and steroids for about three years. Study conclusions and caveats: The presence of high graft-versus-host to host-versus-graft clonal ratios in allografts characterized patients with graft-donor T cell macrochimerism.

Data came from immunoSEQ multiplex PCR; TCRdb stores just in-frame clones and leaves some out. The sample consists of 35,000 to 50,000 clones, around 96% of them appearing once. This CDR3 spans 15 amino acids. V was shortened by 1 base and J by 4 bases, with 14 bases between the two germline ends. The germline V gene has CDR1 SGHTA and CDR2 FQGNSA. The rearrangement joins TRBV7-2 to TRBJ2-7; D assignment may be TRBD1 or TRBD2 (7 bases each). This receptor was obtained from a human donor who was the organ donor for an intestinal transplant. Sequences were derived from unstimulated CD8+ T cells sorted from spleen or lymph node cells, sampled before transplant. The CDR3 sequence: CASSLEGQRGYEQYF. In nucleotides, the CDR3 is TGTGCCAGCAGCTTAGAGGGACAGCGGGGATACGAGCAGTACTTC.